The rows below give T cell receptor beta chains drawn from one sample of a study of cytomegalovirus exposure and HLA in healthy donors. Repertoires were generated with immunoSEQ multiplex PCR, while TCRdb's copy carries only in-frame clones and drops some. The sample has about 63,000 clones, 70% to 90% seen once; the top ten hold over 1%. The sequenced sample was PBMCs. The receptor set was obtained from a woman aged 18-29 years in good health and CMV-seronegative. The conserved cysteine and the conserved F or W are not part of the CDR3 here. Not every row has a clone size; where given, it reads once, few, many or a size class.

V gene: TRBV5-6; J gene: TRBJ1-2; CDR3 length: 15; clone size: .; CDR3 protein: ASSLVSTPEAIYGYT
V gene: TRBV6-4; J gene: TRBJ2-4; CDR3 length: 13; clone size: .; CDR3 protein: ASSEASGGSNIQY
V gene: TRBV28; J gene: TRBJ2-4; CDR3 length: 9; clone size: .; CDR3 protein: ASSSYNQGY
V gene: TRBV7-2; J gene: TRBJ2-1; CDR3 length: 16; clone size: .; CDR3 protein: ASSTRGVAGVSYNEQF
V gene: TRBV7-9; J gene: TRBJ2-5; CDR3 length: 14; clone size: .; CDR3 protein: ASSLGDRAMGSTQY
V gene: TRBV7-2; J gene: TRBJ2-7; CDR3 length: 13; clone size: .; CDR3 protein: ASSLAVRGNYEQY
V gene: TRBV6-5; J gene: TRBJ2-2; CDR3 length: 13; clone size: .; CDR3 protein: ASGTRGLYTGELF
V gene: TRBV7-9; J gene: TRBJ1-2; CDR3 length: 15; clone size: .; CDR3 protein: ASSSRDRETSNYGYT
V gene: TRBV5-1; J gene: TRBJ1-1; CDR3 length: 13; clone size: .; CDR3 protein: ASSVTGGTDIGAF
V gene: TRBV7-7; J gene: TRBJ2-5; CDR3 length: 13; clone size: .; CDR3 protein: ASSLLAGSQETQY
V gene: TRBV7-9; J gene: TRBJ1-6; CDR3 length: 16; clone size: .; CDR3 protein: ASSSGGAWGSYNSPLH
V gene: TRBV2; J gene: TRBJ2-1; CDR3 length: 13; clone size: .; CDR3 protein: ASRPGGPSYNEQF
V gene: TRBV11-2; J gene: TRBJ2-5; CDR3 length: 12; clone size: .; CDR3 protein: ASSPARLVETQY
V gene: TRBV6-1; J gene: TRBJ1-3; CDR3 length: 14; clone size: .; CDR3 protein: ASREPGGESGNTIY
V gene: TRBV28; J gene: TRBJ2-1; CDR3 length: 15; clone size: once; CDR3 protein: ASSFPGAGGPVGEQF
V gene: TRBV15; J gene: TRBJ2-5; CDR3 length: 11; clone size: .; CDR3 protein: ATSRGQGETQY
V gene: TRBV30; J gene: TRBJ1-5; CDR3 length: 16; clone size: .; CDR3 protein: AWPAPGQGARGNQPQH
V gene: TRBV13; J gene: TRBJ2-3; CDR3 length: 12; clone size: .; CDR3 protein: ASSTGLATDTQY
V gene: TRBV2; J gene: TRBJ1-5; CDR3 length: 11; clone size: .; CDR3 protein: ASSEGLRQPQH
V gene: TRBV19; J gene: TRBJ1-4; CDR3 length: 12; clone size: .; CDR3 protein: ASSPDRINEKLF
V gene: TRBV7-6; J gene: TRBJ1-1; CDR3 length: 14; clone size: .; CDR3 protein: ASSLGGFLGSTEAF
V gene: TRBV28; J gene: TRBJ1-1; CDR3 length: 13; clone size: .; CDR3 protein: ASSPYVSGNTEAF
V gene: TRBV30; J gene: TRBJ1-3; CDR3 length: 16; clone size: .; CDR3 protein: AWSVLTGRIRSGNTIY
V gene: TRBV7-6; J gene: TRBJ1-2; CDR3 length: 10; clone size: .; CDR3 protein: ASSSDRGGYT